This note documents a single TCR beta chain sequence. What it recognizes is unknown. A read error may account for a junction end that differs from germline. This record comes from a study of molecular identifiers for immune sequencing clone quantification. Findings and limits, study-wide: In cases of identical TCR molecules sharing a barcode, highly expanded clone sizes could be underestimated.

TCR libraries were built in bulk with a published protocol and specific TCR primers. TCRdb re-analysed the PCR reads in MiXCR, keeping a single row per CDR3 protein. The sample yields about 500,000 distinct CDR3 sequences, approximately 25% seen once. Germline CDR1 is LGHNA and CDR2 is YSLEER. The CDR3 has 16 amino acids. It was from around 18,000 to 910,000 sorted cells, with 10%, 30% or 50% RNA, that naive CD8 libraries came. This chain connects TRBV4-3 to TRBJ2-1; 12 bases align to TRBD1. The source of this sequence is a human donor in good health. Some libraries in this study had Jurkat cell RNA spiked in. Specimen: naive CD8+ T cells from blood, with Jurkat cell RNA spiked in. Noted subset: FACS-sorted CD8+CD4-CCR7+CD45RA+ naive T cells. CDR3 nucleotide sequence: TGCGCCGGCAGCCAAGGGACAGGGGGCCCGTACAATGAGCAGTTCTTC. It is translated as CAGSQGTGGPYNEQFF.